The following is a T cell receptor beta chain sequence with its context. RNA was extracted with the RNeasy kit, and a quantity of 0.5 to 1 ug was reverse transcribed using random hexamers. Amplification of TCR beta CDR3 spanned 54 Vbeta and 13 Jbeta via immunoSEQ multiplex PCR. TCRdb reprocessed the immunoSEQ multiplex PCR reads with MiXCR, giving one entry per CDR3 protein. Among about 52,000 distinct CDR3 sequences, 93% were seen once, and the ten largest hold about 0.51%. The ends were cut back, 3 bases at V and 3 bases at J, with 11 bases in the middle. From germline, CDR1 is LGHNA and CDR2 YNFKEQ. The CDR3 is 15 amino acids. Sequencing of TCR beta, carried out with a high-throughput approach, was applied to CD8+ and CD4+ T cells from the blood. Included as multiple sclerosis controls were treatment-naive patients who had stable or active relapsing-remitting disease. The CD8+ and CD4+ T cells were isolated magnetically using a negative isolation approach, whereas the TEMRA cells were enriched by FACS.

This entry belongs to a study of CD8 T cells in Susac syndrome. This chain links TRBV4-2 with TRBJ2-2, with D possibly matching TRBD1 (5 bases). The material sequenced was CD8+ T cells from PBMCs. This TCR was sampled from a human donor with multiple sclerosis. In nucleotides, the CDR3 is TGTGCCAGCAGCCAGGAGCAGGGATACACCGGGGAGCTGTTTTTT. It yields the protein CASSQEQGYTGELFF.